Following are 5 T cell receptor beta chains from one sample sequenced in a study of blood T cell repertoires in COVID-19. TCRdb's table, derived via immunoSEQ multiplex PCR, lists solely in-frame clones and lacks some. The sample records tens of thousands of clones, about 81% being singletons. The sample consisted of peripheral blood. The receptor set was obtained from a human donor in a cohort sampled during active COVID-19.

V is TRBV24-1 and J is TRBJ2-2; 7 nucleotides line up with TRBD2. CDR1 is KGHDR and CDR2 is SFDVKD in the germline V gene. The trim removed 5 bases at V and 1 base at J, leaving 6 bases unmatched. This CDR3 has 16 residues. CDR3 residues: CATSAPGTMNTGELFF. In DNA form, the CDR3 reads TGTGCCACCAGTGCCCCCGGGACTATGAACACCGGGGAGCTGTTTTTT.

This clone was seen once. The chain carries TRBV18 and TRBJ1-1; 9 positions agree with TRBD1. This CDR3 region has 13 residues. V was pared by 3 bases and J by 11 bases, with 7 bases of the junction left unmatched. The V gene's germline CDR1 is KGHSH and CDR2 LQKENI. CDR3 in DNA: TGTGCCAGCTCACCCGGGACAGGGCGGTCGGCTTTCTTT. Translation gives CASSPGTGRSAFF.

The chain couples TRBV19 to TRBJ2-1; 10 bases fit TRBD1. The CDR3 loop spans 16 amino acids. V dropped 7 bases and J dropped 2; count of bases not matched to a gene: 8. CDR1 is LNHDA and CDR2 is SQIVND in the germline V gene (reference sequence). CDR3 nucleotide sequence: TGTGCCAGTACCCCGGACAGGGGGAGCCCCTACAATGAGCAGTTCTTC. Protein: CASTPDRGSPYNEQFF. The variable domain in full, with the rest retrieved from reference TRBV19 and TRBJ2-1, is DGGITQSPKYLFRKEGQNVTLSCEQNLNHDAMYWYRQDPGQGLRLIYYSQIVNDFQKGDIAEGYSVSREKKESFPLTVTSAQKNPTAFYLCASTPDRGSPYNEQFFGPGTRLTVL.

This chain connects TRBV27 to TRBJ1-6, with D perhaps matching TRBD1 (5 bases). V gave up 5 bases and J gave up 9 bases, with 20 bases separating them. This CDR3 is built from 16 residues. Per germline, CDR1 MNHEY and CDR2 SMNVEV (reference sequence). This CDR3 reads CASSKYFPQGGSPLHF. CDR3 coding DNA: TGTGCCAGCAGTAAATACTTCCCTCAGGGTGGTTCACCCCTCCACTTT.

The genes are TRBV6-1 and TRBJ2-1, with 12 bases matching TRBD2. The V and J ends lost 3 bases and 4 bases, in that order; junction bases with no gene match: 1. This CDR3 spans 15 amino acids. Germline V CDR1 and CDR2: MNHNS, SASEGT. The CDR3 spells CASSELAGGYNEQFF. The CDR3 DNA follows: TGTGCCAGCAGTGAGCTAGCGGGAGGGTACAATGAGCAGTTCTTC.